One and the same sample provided the 29 T cell receptor beta chains below, sequenced in a study of OX40 agonist ivuxolimab in advanced cancers. Assay: immunoSEQ multiplex PCR; the TCRdb copy retains only in-frame clones and omits some. The table has some 100,000 clones, 84% seen once; the top ten hold 1% to 1.3%. The source material was CD4+ or CD8+ T cells sorted from blood, sampled in a trial of the OX40 agonist ivuxolimab. These receptors all come from an adult with an advanced solid tumor such as melanoma, head and neck, liver or kidney cancer.

This chain links TRBV6-5 with TRBJ1-2; 10 positions agree with TRBD1. Germline V lookup: CDR1 MNHEY, CDR2 SVGAGI. This CDR3 spans 13 amino acids. With V trimmed by 6 bases and J by 10 bases, 8 bases remained unmatched. This CDR3 is CASRDGTGVDYTF. The CDR3 DNA sequence: TGTGCCAGCAGGGACGGGACAGGGGTTGACTACACCTTC.

This clone was seen only a few times. This chain joins TRBV4-2 and TRBJ1-3, with 8 bases fitting TRBD1. This CDR3 contains 15 residues. V lost 2 bases, J lost 4 bases, and 4 bases stayed unmatched. Germline CDR1 LGHNA, CDR2 YNFKEQ. The chain's CDR3 is CASSQIRGPGNTIYF. Here the CDR3 DNA reads TGTGCCAGCAGCCAAATCAGGGGGCCAGGAAACACCATATATTTT.

This clone was found once. The chain recombines TRBV5-1 with TRBJ2-3, with a weak D call TRBD1 (5 bases). This CDR3 comprises 14 residues. CDR1 is SGHRS and CDR2 is YFSETQ in the germline V gene. Deletions cut 4 bases from V and 2 bases from J, with 11 bases between. CDR3 DNA: TGCGCCAGCAGCGAACAGGTGGTCACAGATACGCAGTATTTT. Its protein is CASSEQVVTDTQYF.

V and J are TRBV5-1 and TRBJ1-2, with D perhaps TRBD1 (5 bases). The CDR3 runs 13 residues. Deletions cut 5 bases from V and 4 bases from J, with 12 bases between. In germline, CDR1 is SGHRS, CDR2 YFSETQ. CDR3 protein: CASRGTALYGYTF. As DNA, the CDR3 is TGCGCCAGCAGGGGGACTGCTCTCTATGGCTACACCTTC.

This clone was recorded a few times. The rearrangement uses TRBV28 and TRBJ1-5; weak D call: TRBD1 (5 bases). The CDR3 contains 13 residues. V was trimmed by 7 bases and J by 4 bases, leaving 11 bases between them. From germline, CDR1 is MDHEN and CDR2 SYDVKM. CDR3 DNA: TGTGCCAGCAACGGGGGTGGGAATCAGCCCCAGCATTTT. Translation: CASNGGGNQPQHF.

V is TRBV7-2 and J is TRBJ1-3, with unresolved D. V was pared by 4 bases and J by 0 bases, with 7 bases between. The germline CDR1 and CDR2 sequences are SGHTA and FQGNSA. The CDR3 runs to 14 residues. CDR3 region: CASSSLFSGNTIYF. In nucleotides, the CDR3 is TGTGCCAGCAGCTCACTGTTCTCTGGAAACACCATATATTTT.

This chain joins TRBV19 and TRBJ1-2; 8 nucleotides align to TRBD1. Germline lookup yields CDR1 LNHDA and CDR2 SQIVND (reference sequence). V trimming: 5 bases; J trimming: 1 base; junction bases outside the gene matches: 3. This CDR3 region has 14 residues. DNA of the CDR3: TGTGCCAGTAGTGGACAGGGTCTTAACTATGGCTACACCTTC. Amino acids: CASSGQGLNYGYTF.

V gene TRBV5-4 combines with J gene TRBJ2-5; tentatively, D is TRBD1 or TRBD2 (5 bases each). CDR3 length equals 16 residues. Germline V lookup: CDR1 SGHNT, CDR2 YYREEE (reference sequence). V lost 5 bases, J lost 5 bases, and 22 bases lay in between. As DNA, the CDR3 is TGTGCCAGCAGTCCAAGGGAGAAACAGGCGAAGGAGACCCAGTACTTC. It codes for CASSPREKQAKETQYF.

This chain joins TRBV5-6 and TRBJ2-6; D call uncertain. Trimming removed 4 bases at V and 0 bases at J, with 11 bases between. The germline V gene encodes CDR1 SGHDT and CDR2 YYEEEE. The CDR3 spans 16 residues. The CDR3, as DNA: TGTGCCAGCAGCCTCCCAGTGAGCTCTGGGGCCAACGTCCTGACTTTC. This sequence encodes CASSLPVSSGANVLTF. Full variable domain (remainder filled in from reference TRBV5-6 and TRBJ2-6): DAGVTQSPTHLIKTRGQQVTLRCSPKSGHDTVSWYQQALGQGPQFIFQYYEEEERQRGNFPDRFSGHQFPNYSSELNVNALLLGDSALYLCASSLPVSSGANVLTFGAGSRLTVL.

The chain uses TRBV11-1 and TRBJ1-6; TRBD1 aligns across 10 bases. Germline values: CDR1 SGHAT, CDR2 FQDESV (reference sequence). CDR3 length: 15 residues. The ends lost 3 bases at V and 9 bases at J; junction bases unmatched: 5. Written as DNA, the CDR3 is TGTGCCAGCAGCTTGACAGGGGGCAGGATTTCACCCCTCCACTTT. This codes for CASSLTGGRISPLHF. Based on the CDR3 plus reference TRBV11-1 and TRBJ1-6, the full variable domain is EAEVAQSPRYKITEKSQAVAFWCDPISGHATLYWYRQILGQGPELLVQFQDESVVDDSQLPKDRFSAERLKGVDSTLKIQPAELGDSAMYLCASSLTGGRISPLHFGNGTRLTVT.

The V and J genes are TRBV25-1 and TRBJ1-2, with no clear D. The V and J ends lost 0 bases and 2 bases respectively, with 7 bases between them. CDR3 length equals 14 residues. CDR1 is MGHDK and CDR2 is SYGVNS in the germline V gene. The CDR3 loop is CASSEYVGNYGYTF. The CDR3 nucleotides are TGTGCCAGCAGTGAATATGTAGGGAACTATGGCTACACCTTC.

The chain combines TRBV5-4 with TRBJ1-4, with TRBD1 matching 8 bases. The V segment lost 4 bases and the J segment 6 bases; nucleotides outside the gene matches: 8. CDR1 is SGHNT, CDR2 YYREEE, per germline (reference sequence). The CDR3 loop spans 15 amino acids. CDR3 coding DNA: TGTGCCAGCAGCGAAAAGACAGGGGCCTATGAAAAACTGTTTTTT. This encodes CASSEKTGAYEKLFF.

The count of this clone is one. This chain joins TRBV18 and TRBJ1-2; 7 nucleotides line up with TRBD1. This CDR3 spans 14 amino acids. Germline V gene data show CDR1 as KGHSH and CDR2 as LQKENI. Trimming at V came to 1 base and at J to 3 bases, leaving 2 bases not matched to a gene. CDR3 nucleotides: TGTGCCAGCTCACCACAAGGGGGCGACTATGGCTACACCTTC. It is translated as CASSPQGGDYGYTF. The full variable domain, completed using reference TRBV18 and TRBJ1-2, is NAGVMQNPRHLVRRRGQEARLRCSPMKGHSHVYWYRQLPEEGLKFMVYLQKENIIDESGMPKERFSAEFPKEGPSILRIQQVVRGDSAAYFCASSPQGGDYGYTFGSGTRLTVV.

The chain links TRBV6-5 to TRBJ2-5, with D hard to call. CDR1 and CDR2 (germline): MNHEY, SVGAGI. This CDR3 contains 14 residues. With 0 bases removed from V and 5 bases from J, the gap between germline ends came to 10 bases. The CDR3 DNA reads as TGTGCCAGCAGTTACTCGAGTCCGCCGGAGACCCAGTACTTC. It codes for CASSYSSPPETQYF.

The chain recombines TRBV4-3 with TRBJ2-7; the D gene is possibly TRBD2 (7 bases). CDR1 is LGHNA and CDR2 is YSLEER in the germline V gene. V gave up 0 bases and J gave up 7 bases, with 16 bases separating them. This CDR3 region has 15 residues. The CDR3 nucleotides read TGCGCCAGCAGCCAAGATTTGGGGGGGCGGAGGGAGCAGTACTTC. Encoded protein: CASSQDLGGRREQYF.

The chain carries TRBV9 and TRBJ2-3; the D is unclear. With 4 bases removed from V and 5 bases from J, the gap between germline ends came to 14 bases. Germline values: CDR1 SGDLS, CDR2 YYNGEE. This CDR3 is built from 14 residues. The CDR3 DNA is TGTGCCAGCAGCCCCAGGAGCGACGGAGATACGCAGTATTTT. Residues: CASSPRSDGDTQYF.

The gene calls are TRBV28 and TRBJ1-2; 7 bases line up with TRBD1. CDR3 length equals 17 residues. Unmatched junction bases numbered 13, after V lost 6 bases and J lost 0 bases. From germline, CDR1 is MDHEN and CDR2 SYDVKM. CDR3: CASSQGQPIVTNYGYTF. In DNA, the CDR3 is TGTGCCAGCAGCCAGGGACAGCCGATTGTAACTAACTATGGCTACACCTTC.

This clone was observed a single time. The chain carries TRBV5-1 and TRBJ2-5, with TRBD2 matching 10 bases. CDR1 is SGHRS and CDR2 is YFSETQ in the germline V gene. The CDR3 is 16 amino acids. V lost 4 bases and J lost 2; bases outside the gene matches: 8. The CDR3 DNA reads as TGCGCCAGCAGCACCGGGACTAGCGTCGGGCAAGAGACCCAGTACTTC. Its protein is CASSTGTSVGQETQYF.

Regarding this clone: Other DNA sequences in the sample encode the same CDR3. The genes are TRBV19 and TRBJ2-3, with D uncertain. CDR1 is LNHDA, CDR2 SQIVND, per germline (reference sequence). Trimming pared 3 bases from V and 3 bases from J, leaving 7 bases between. The CDR3 loop spans 13 amino acids. The CDR3 reads CASSIVGTDTQYF. CDR3 nucleotide sequence: TGTGCCAGTAGTATTGTAGGGACAGATACGCAGTATTTT. Looking up the rest from reference TRBV19 and TRBJ2-3 gives the full variable domain: DGGITQSPKYLFRKEGQNVTLSCEQNLNHDAMYWYRQDPGQGLRLIYYSQIVNDFQKGDIAEGYSVSREKKESFPLTVTSAQKNPTAFYLCASSIVGTDTQYFGPGTRLTVL.

The chain links TRBV2 to TRBJ1-5, with unresolved D. V was pared by 10 bases and J by 5 bases, with 15 bases between. The CDR3 is made up of 13 amino acids. Per germline, CDR1 SNHLY and CDR2 FYNNEI. The CDR3 bases are TGTGCCATTCAGGCACAAGAAGATCAGCCCCAGCATTTT. This gives the protein CAIQAQEDQPQHF.

This chain uses TRBV6-5 with TRBJ2-7, with D perhaps matching TRBD2 (5 bases). The CDR3 is 16 amino acids. CDR1 and CDR2 (germline): MNHEY, SVGAGI. V was shortened by 0 bases and J by 0 bases, with 12 bases between the two germline ends. For the CDR3, the DNA is TGTGCCAGCAGTTACTCGAGTCTGGGGAGCTCCTACGAGCAGTACGTC. Its translation: CASSYSSLGSSYEQYV.

This clone appeared a single time. The CDR3 nucleotides read TGTGCCAGCAGCCGAAACAGACCCGCTAACACCGGGGAGCTGTTTTTT. This sequence encodes CASSRNRPANTGELFF. The J gene is TRBJ2-2, the V gene TRBV7-3; no definite D call. Germline values: CDR1 SGHTA, CDR2 FQGTGA. CDR3 length: 16 amino acids. V shed 5 bases and J shed 2 bases, with 15 bases lying between them.

The rearrangement links TRBV7-3 to TRBJ2-2; 8 bases are shared with TRBD2. CDR3 length: 16 amino acids. Germline CDR1 reads SGHTA; CDR2 reads FQGTGA. The trim removed 1 base at V and 2 bases at J, leaving 3 bases unmatched. The CDR3 DNA reads as TGTGCCAGCAGCTTAATGAGCGGGGGAAACACCGGGGAGCTGTTTTTT. Protein product: CASSLMSGGNTGELFF.

V gene TRBV28 combines with J gene TRBJ1-4; unclear D gene. V shed 4 bases and J shed 0 bases, with 6 bases lying between them. The CDR3 loop spans 14 amino acids. Germline V CDR1 and CDR2: MDHEN, SYDVKM. The CDR3 nucleotides are TGTGCCAGCAGTTGGCACGCAACTAATGAAAAACTGTTTTTT. Translating gives CASSWHATNEKLFF.

The J gene is TRBJ2-5, the V gene TRBV7-2, with D unresolved. The CDR3 is made up of 13 amino acids. Germline CDR1 and CDR2: SGHTA and FQGNSA. V was cut by 2 bases and J by 3 bases, with 7 bases left in between. CDR3 nucleotide sequence: TGTGCCAGCAGCTTACCCCAGAAAGAGACCCAGTACTTC. This encodes CASSLPQKETQYF.

The rearrangement links TRBV28 to TRBJ1-1; D gene unclear. Trimming removed 1 base at V and 1 base at J, with 10 bases between. The CDR3 is made up of 15 amino acids. Looked up from germline, CDR1 is MDHEN and CDR2 is SYDVKM. CDR3 sequence (DNA): TGTGCCAGCAGTTTATCTTTGGGAGGGAACACTGAAGCTTTCTTT. It yields the protein CASSLSLGGNTEAFF.

The chain links TRBV6-1 to TRBJ1-2, with D unresolved. Germline V lookup: CDR1 MNHNS, CDR2 SASEGT. The CDR3 spans 12 residues. The V gene lost 5 bases and the J gene lost 6 bases, with 10 bases spanning the gap. CDR3 bases: TGTGCCAGCAGTAGAAGGACGGATGGCTACACCTTC. It codes for CASSRRTDGYTF.

The rearrangement uses TRBV6-5 and TRBJ2-3; D remains ambiguous. The V end was cut by 2 bases, the J end by 3 bases, with 6 bases between. CDR1 MNHEY and CDR2 SVGAGI come from the germline V gene. The CDR3 has 13 residues. CDR3 sequence (DNA): TGTGCCAGCAGTTACGTAGGGACAGATACGCAGTATTTT. Its translation: CASSYVGTDTQYF.

J is TRBJ2-4 and V is TRBV19; D is possibly TRBD2 (5 bases). The CDR3 covers 13 residues. Germline V gene data show CDR1 as LNHDA and CDR2 as SQIVND (reference sequence). V lost 5 bases to trimming and J lost 0 bases, with 5 bases between them. CDR3 sequence: CASSGLAKNIQYF. DNA of the CDR3: TGTGCCAGTAGTGGACTAGCCAAAAACATTCAGTACTTC.